Presented here are 9 T cell receptor beta chains from one specimen sequenced in a study of blood T cell repertoires in COVID-19. Using immunoSEQ multiplex PCR, the repertoire was profiled, and TCRdb retains in-frame clones only, with some absent. This table has tens of thousands of clones, 70% to 85% appearing once. The sequencing input was peripheral blood. Every receptor here comes from an elderly man with active COVID-19.

The chain combines TRBV21-1 with TRBJ1-5; the table assigns TRBD1, which was not confirmed against the DNA. TRBV21-1 has pseudogene status. This CDR3 comprises 17 residues. CDR3: CARMWVGQANSNQPQHF. In nucleotides, the CDR3 is TGTGCCAGGATGTGGGTGGGGCAGGCTAATAGCAATCAGCCCCAGCATTTT.

V is TRBV7-2 and J is TRBJ1-4, with 9 bases matching TRBD1. Per germline, CDR1 SGHTA and CDR2 FQGNSA. V dropped 5 bases and J dropped 7; count of bases not matched to a gene: 5. The CDR3 runs to 14 residues. DNA of the CDR3: TGTGCCAGCAGCCCGAGGACAGGGGCTGAAAAACTGTTTTTT. Encoded protein: CASSPRTGAEKLFF.

The chain couples TRBV18 to TRBJ1-2, with D perhaps matching TRBD1 (6 bases). Germline V gene data show CDR1 as KGHSH and CDR2 as LQKENI. V gave up 1 base and J gave up 4 bases, with 10 bases separating them. The CDR3 is 14 amino acids. This CDR3 reads CASSPLDSFYGYTF. The DNA of the CDR3 is TGTGCCAGCTCACCACTGGACAGCTTCTATGGCTACACCTTC.

The chain employs TRBV5-8 and TRBJ2-7, with D unresolved. V was clipped by 5 bases and J by 2 bases, with 11 bases between them. Looked up from germline, CDR1 is SGHTS and CDR2 is YDEGEE. CDR3 length: 13 amino acids. CDR3 DNA: TGTGCCAGCAGTTCGCGGATTCCCTACGAGCAGTACTTC. Its protein is CASSSRIPYEQYF.

CDR3 sequence (DNA): TGTGCCAGCAGGTCGACTAGCGGGGGGTTACACGAGCAGTACTTC. Translation: CASRSTSGGLHEQYF. The V gene is TRBV2, the J gene TRBJ2-7; 13 nucleotides line up with TRBD2. CDR3 length: 15 amino acids. Germline CDR1 is SNHLY and CDR2 is FYNNEI. V shed 6 bases, J shed 5 bases, and the junction held 7 bases outside the gene matches.

This clone has only a few counts. The V and J genes are TRBV27 and TRBJ2-7; no firm D call. Trimming took 5 bases from V and 0 from J, leaving 11 bases between them. CDR1 is MNHEY and CDR2 is SMNVEV in the germline V gene (reference sequence). The CDR3 is 14 residues long. The CDR3 loop reads CASSIAESSYEQYF. In DNA form, the CDR3 reads TGTGCCAGCAGTATCGCCGAGAGCTCCTACGAGCAGTACTTC.

The CDR3 nucleotides are TGTGCTAGTGGTCCTTCAGGGGCAACCGGGGAGCTGTTTTTT. Translation: CASGPSGATGELFF. The V and J genes are TRBV12-5 and TRBJ2-2, with D possibly matching TRBD1 (6 bases). Germline-derived CDR1 and CDR2 are LGHNT and FRNRAP. The CDR3 is 14 residues long. The ends were cut back, 5 bases at V and 5 bases at J, with 12 bases in the middle.

V gene TRBV5-6 combines with J gene TRBJ2-3; TRBD1 is a possible D gene (6 bases). The CDR3 is made up of 15 amino acids. The germline CDR1 and CDR2 sequences are SGHDT and YYEEEE. V was cut by 1 base and J by 2 bases, with 11 bases left in between. CDR3 sequence reads: CASSLSRGPTDTQYF. For the CDR3, the DNA is TGTGCCAGCAGCTTGAGCAGGGGACCCACAGATACGCAGTATTTT.

The rearrangement uses TRBV2 and TRBJ2-5; 9 bases align to TRBD2. The CDR3 runs 15 residues. Germline V gene data show CDR1 as SNHLY and CDR2 as FYNNEI. V was pared by 2 bases and J by 3 bases, with 4 bases of the junction left unmatched. In DNA form, the CDR3 reads TGTGCCAGCAGTGAATGGAGCGGGGGGAAAGAGACCCAGTACTTC. This encodes CASSEWSGGKETQYF.